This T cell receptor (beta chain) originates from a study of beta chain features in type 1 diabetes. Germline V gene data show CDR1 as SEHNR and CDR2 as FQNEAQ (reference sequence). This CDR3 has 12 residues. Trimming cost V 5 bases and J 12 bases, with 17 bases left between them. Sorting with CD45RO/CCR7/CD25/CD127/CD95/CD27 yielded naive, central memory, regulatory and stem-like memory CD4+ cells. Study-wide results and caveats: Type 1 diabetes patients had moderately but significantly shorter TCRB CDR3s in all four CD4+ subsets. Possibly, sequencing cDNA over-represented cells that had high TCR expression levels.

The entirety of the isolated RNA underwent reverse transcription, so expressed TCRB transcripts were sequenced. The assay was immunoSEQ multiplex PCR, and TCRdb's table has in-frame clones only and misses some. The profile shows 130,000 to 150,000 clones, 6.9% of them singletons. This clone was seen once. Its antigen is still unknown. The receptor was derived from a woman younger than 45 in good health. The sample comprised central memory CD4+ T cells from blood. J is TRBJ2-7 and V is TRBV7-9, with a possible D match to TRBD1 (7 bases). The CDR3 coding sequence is TGTGCCAGCAGCCAGAGGGGGGACAGCGTGTACTTC. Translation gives CASSQRGDSVYF.